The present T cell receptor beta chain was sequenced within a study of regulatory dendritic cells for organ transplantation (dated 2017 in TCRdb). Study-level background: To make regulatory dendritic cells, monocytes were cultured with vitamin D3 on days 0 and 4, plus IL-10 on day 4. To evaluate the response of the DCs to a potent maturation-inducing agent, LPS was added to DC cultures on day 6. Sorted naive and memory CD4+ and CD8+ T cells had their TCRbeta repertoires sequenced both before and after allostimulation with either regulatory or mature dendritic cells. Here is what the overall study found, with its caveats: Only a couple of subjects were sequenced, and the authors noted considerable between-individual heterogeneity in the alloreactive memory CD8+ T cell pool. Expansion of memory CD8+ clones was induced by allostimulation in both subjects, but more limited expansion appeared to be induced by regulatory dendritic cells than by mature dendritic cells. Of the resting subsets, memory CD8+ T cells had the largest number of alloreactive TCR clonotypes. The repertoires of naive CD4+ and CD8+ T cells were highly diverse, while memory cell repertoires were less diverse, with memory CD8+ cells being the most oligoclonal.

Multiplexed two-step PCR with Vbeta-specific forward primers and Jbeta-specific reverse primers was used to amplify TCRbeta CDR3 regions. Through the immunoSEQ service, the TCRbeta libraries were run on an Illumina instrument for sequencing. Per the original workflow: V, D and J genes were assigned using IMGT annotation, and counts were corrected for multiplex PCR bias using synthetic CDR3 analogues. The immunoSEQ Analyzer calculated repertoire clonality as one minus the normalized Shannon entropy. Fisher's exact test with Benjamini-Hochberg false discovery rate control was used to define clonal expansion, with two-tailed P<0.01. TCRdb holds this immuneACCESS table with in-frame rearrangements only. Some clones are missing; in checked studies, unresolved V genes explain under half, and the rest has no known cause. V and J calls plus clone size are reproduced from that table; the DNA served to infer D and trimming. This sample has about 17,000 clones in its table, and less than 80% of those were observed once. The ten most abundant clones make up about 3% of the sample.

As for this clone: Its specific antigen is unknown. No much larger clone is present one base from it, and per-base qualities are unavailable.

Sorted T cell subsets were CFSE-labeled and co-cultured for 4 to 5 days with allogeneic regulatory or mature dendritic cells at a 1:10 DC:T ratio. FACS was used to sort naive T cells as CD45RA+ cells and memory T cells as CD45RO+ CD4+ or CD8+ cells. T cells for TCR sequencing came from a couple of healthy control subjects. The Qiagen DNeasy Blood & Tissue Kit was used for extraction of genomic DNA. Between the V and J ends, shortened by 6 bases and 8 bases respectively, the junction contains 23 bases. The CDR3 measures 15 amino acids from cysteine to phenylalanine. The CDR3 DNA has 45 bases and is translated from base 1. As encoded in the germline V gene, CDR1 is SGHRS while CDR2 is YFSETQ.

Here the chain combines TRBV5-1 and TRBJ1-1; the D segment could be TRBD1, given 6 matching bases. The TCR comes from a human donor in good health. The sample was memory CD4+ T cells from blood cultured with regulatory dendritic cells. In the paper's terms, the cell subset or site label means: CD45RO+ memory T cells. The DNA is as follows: TGCGCCAGCACCCTACTGAACCAACAGGGCGCAGAAGCTTTCTTT. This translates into CASTLLNQQGAEAFF.